The source of this T cell receptor (beta chain) is a study of T-cell memory formation after mild COVID-19. Study overall: For the most part, TCR clusters were specific to one donor.

Regarding this clonotype: Its antigen remains unidentified. The junction departs from germline at one end; a sequencing error may be responsible.

General study points: Confirmation of SARS-CoV-2 specificity was lacking for second-wave clones peaking day 37.

MiXCR, applied by TCRdb to the 5' RACE reads, yields one record per CDR3 protein. The sample gives about 320,000 distinct CDR3 sequences, over 11% of which show up once; roughly a fifth is in the top ten. The sample taken for sequencing was PBMCs or a T cell subset sorted from them (not recorded which). The sequence was collected from a man in his late teens or twenties who had mild COVID-19 (a few samples of this study predate the infection). Cell type and time point are not known.

This CDR3 is CASSQAGKGETRYF. In DNA, the CDR3 is TGTGCCAGCAGCCAGGCCGGAAAGGGAGAGACCCGGTACTTC. This sequence joins TRBV3-1 and TRBJ2-5; D is perhaps TRBD2 (5 bases). Germline V gene lookup returns CDR1 LGHDT and CDR2 YNNKEL (reference sequence). The CDR3 length is 14 residues.